Shown below are 18 T cell receptor beta chains from a single sample sequenced in a study of blood T cell repertoires in COVID-19. Sequencing used immunoSEQ multiplex PCR; TCRdb keeps in-frame clones, though not all of them. The sample has about 210,000 clones, around 87% seen once; the top ten hold around 23%. Sequenced input: PBMCs or T cells enriched from blood (not recorded which). The source is a woman aged 40 to 50 in a cohort exposed to, infected with or recovered from COVID-19 (not recorded which).

This clone was seen once. V gene TRBV7-2 combines with J gene TRBJ1-6, with TRBD1 identical over 7 bases. The CDR3 loop spans 13 amino acids. V lost 3 bases to trimming and J lost 12 bases; unmatched junction nucleotides: 5. CDR1 and CDR2 (germline): SGHTA, FQGNSA. The CDR3 spells CASSFPTGEPLHF. CDR3 nucleotide sequence: TGTGCCAGCAGCTTCCCCACAGGGGAACCCCTCCACTTT.

The V and J genes are TRBV7-6 and TRBJ2-7; 12 positions agree with TRBD1. The CDR3 has 15 residues. Looked up from germline, CDR1 is SGHVS and CDR2 is FNYEAQ. The junction had 6 bases not matched to a gene; V was cut back by 5 bases and J by 4 bases. DNA for the CDR3: TGTGCCAGCAGCCACGGGACAGGGGGCTATTACGAGCAGTACTTC. This encodes CASSHGTGGYYEQYF.

The chain carries TRBV30 and TRBJ1-2, with D tentatively TRBD1 (5 bases). Germline V gene sequence: CDR1 GTSNPN, CDR2 SVGIG (reference sequence). This CDR3 is 13 amino acids long. V lost 3 bases to trimming and J lost 0 bases, with 8 bases between them. CDR3 bases: TGTGCCTGGAGCAAACAGGCTAACTATGGCTACACCTTC. Its translation is CAWSKQANYGYTF.

The chain carries TRBV28 and TRBJ1-2, with 9 bases that match TRBD1. Germline assignment: CDR1 MDHEN and CDR2 SYDVKM. The length of the CDR3 is 15 residues. V dropped 4 bases and J dropped 3; count of bases not matched to a gene: 6. CDR3 in amino acids: CASSSRTGDYYGYTF. The CDR3 nucleotides are TGTGCCAGCAGTTCCCGGACAGGGGATTACTATGGCTACACCTTC.

The chain employs TRBV27 and TRBJ2-2; the D gene is possibly TRBD2 (7 bases). The CDR3 totals 19 residues. From germline, CDR1 is MNHEY and CDR2 SMNVEV (reference sequence). The CDR3 protein is CAWGGSRGEGFEGTGELFF. CDR3 nucleotide sequence: TGTGCGTGGGGGGGGAGCAGGGGAGAAGGTTTTGAAGGGACCGGGGAGCTGTTTTTT.

The chain uses TRBV2 and TRBJ2-3; possibly TRBD2 for D (5 bases). This CDR3 comprises 15 residues. V lost 7 bases, J lost 3 bases, and 17 bases lay in between. CDR1 is SNHLY and CDR2 is FYNNEI in the germline V gene. The CDR3 loop is CASTPRGSETDTQYF. In DNA, the CDR3 is TGTGCCAGCACCCCCCGTGGGAGCGAGACAGATACGCAGTATTTT. Supplemented by reference TRBV2 and TRBJ2-3, the full variable domain reads EPEVTQTPSHQVTQMGQEVILRCVPISNHLYFYWYRQILGQKVEFLVSFYNNEISEKSEIFDDQFSVERPDGSNFTLKIRSTKLEDSAMYFCASTPRGSETDTQYFGPGTRLTVL.

The chain joins TRBV4-1 to TRBJ2-7; 8 bases align to TRBD1. Germline V gives CDR1 MGHRA, CDR2 YSYEKL. J gave up 0 bases and V 5 bases, and 6 bases lay outside the gene matches. CDR3 size: 15 residues. CDR3 in DNA: TGCGCCAGCAGCGCACCAGGGGGCGCCTCCTACGAGCAGTACTTC. This sequence encodes CASSAPGGASYEQYF.

This rearrangement joins TRBV19 to TRBJ1-2, with TRBD1 as a possible D gene (5 bases). The CDR3 sequence is 15 residues long. The germline V gene encodes CDR1 LNHDA and CDR2 SQIVND (reference sequence). With 3 bases removed from V and 5 bases from J, the gap between germline ends came to 16 bases. DNA for the CDR3: TGTGCCAGTAGTATCCGGTTAGGGGCGCCTTATGGCTACACCTTC. Its translation is CASSIRLGAPYGYTF.

This chain connects TRBV4-2 to TRBJ1-2, with D uncertain. The germline V gene encodes CDR1 LGHNA and CDR2 YNFKEQ. V lost 3 bases and J 7 bases, leaving 15 bases between the germline ends. The CDR3 has 14 amino acids. The CDR3 DNA sequence: TGTGCCAGCAGCCAGGGAGGAGGGCTCCTTGGCTACACCTTC. Protein product: CASSQGGGLLGYTF.

The CDR3 DNA reads TGTGCCAGTAGTATAGGAGGGGGCACTGAAGCTTTCTTT. It yields the protein CASSIGGGTEAFF. The chain combines TRBV19 with TRBJ1-1; a weak D match, TRBD1 (6 bases). Germline CDR1 reads LNHDA; CDR2 reads SQIVND (reference sequence). The CDR3 has 13 amino acids. Trimming cost V 1 base and J 4 bases, with 7 bases left between them.

The J gene is TRBJ1-5, the V gene TRBV7-8, with 8 bases fitting TRBD1. Germline V lookup: CDR1 SGHVS, CDR2 FQNEAQ. This CDR3 has 18 residues. Trimming cost V 9 bases and J 0 bases; bases outside gene matches: 16. CDR3 amino acids: CASTRAYRGSYSNQPQHF. The CDR3 nucleotides are TGTGCCAGTACCAGAGCCTACAGGGGGTCCTATAGCAATCAGCCCCAGCATTTT. Together with reference TRBV7-8 and TRBJ1-5, the CDR3 gives the full variable domain: GAGVSQSPRYKVAKRGQDVALRCDPISGHVSLFWYQQALGQGPEFLTYFQNEAQLDKSGLPSDRFFAERPEGSVSTLKIQRTQQEDSAVYLCASTRAYRGSYSNQPQHFGDGTRLSIL.

This chain joins TRBV28 and TRBJ1-5, with TRBD1 matching 8 bases. The junction had 19 bases not matched to a gene; V was cut back by 6 bases and J by 3 bases. The CDR3 runs 19 residues. CDR1 MDHEN and CDR2 SYDVKM come from the germline V gene. CDR3 coding DNA: TGTGCCAGCAGCCCTAGCCGTCAACCGGGACAGGTCTACAATCAGCCCCAGCATTTT. Translating gives CASSPSRQPGQVYNQPQHF.

This clone was detected only a few times. V usage is TRBV3-1 (or the pseudogene TRBV3-2) and J usage is TRBJ1-1; D may be TRBD1 (5 bases). CDR1 and CDR2 (germline): LGHDT, YNNKEL (reference sequence). The CDR3 covers 16 residues. The V gene lost 0 bases and the J gene lost 0 bases, with 11 bases spanning the gap. DNA of the CDR3: TGTGCCAGCAGCCAAGATAGTCGGGGGGTGAACACTGAAGCTTTCTTT. Its protein is CASSQDSRGVNTEAFF.

The chain has TRBV4-2 and TRBJ2-7; 11 bases map to TRBD1. Germline CDR1 is LGHNA and CDR2 is YNFKEQ. The CDR3 totals 15 residues. With V trimmed by 3 bases and J by 2 bases, 3 bases remained unmatched. CDR3 sequence: CASSQDRGRPYEQYF. In DNA form, the CDR3 reads TGTGCCAGCAGCCAGGACAGGGGGCGCCCCTACGAGCAGTACTTC.

This clone has just one count. The CDR3 DNA is TGCGCCAGCAGCCCCGGTGGAGGGTACCAAGAGACCCAGTACTTC. It codes for CASSPGGGYQETQYF. The genes are TRBV10-2 and TRBJ2-5; D is possibly TRBD2 (6 bases). Germline V gene lookup returns CDR1 WSHSY and CDR2 SAAADI. The CDR3 is 15 residues long. The V and J ends lost 6 bases and 0 bases respectively, with 14 bases between them.

The chain uses TRBV29-1 and TRBJ2-2; the D gene is possibly TRBD2 (5 bases). The CDR3 is 15 amino acids. CDR1 is SQVTM and CDR2 is ANQGSEA in the germline V gene. V lost 7 bases to trimming and J lost 7 bases, with 22 bases between them. The CDR3 loop is CSAPPEERRNGELFF. The CDR3 bases are TGCAGCGCCCCCCCCGAGGAGCGGAGGAACGGGGAGCTGTTTTTT.

The chain has TRBV7-8 and TRBJ1-6; 10 nucleotides line up with TRBD1. CDR3 length: 16 amino acids. Unmatched junction bases numbered 5, after V lost 1 base and J lost 8 bases. Germline CDR1 and CDR2: SGHVS and FQNEAQ. Written as DNA, the CDR3 is TGTGCCAGCAGCTTAGGTCCGGGACAGGGGTATTCACCCCTCCACTTT. Amino acid sequence: CASSLGPGQGYSPLHF.

The chain uses TRBV6-5 and TRBJ1-5; D unclear. The germline V gene has CDR1 MNHEY and CDR2 SVGAGI. The CDR3 length is 16 residues. V lost 0 bases and J 2 bases, leaving 11 bases between the germline ends. Written as DNA, the CDR3 is TGTGCCAGCAGTTACTCTTATGAGGAGCGCAATCAGCCCCAGCATTTT. As protein: CASSYSYEERNQPQHF.